This T cell receptor (beta chain) was identified in a study of T cell repertoires in cytomegalovirus infection. The wider study: Based on public TCR beta signatures, there were indications of CMV infection and of a matching HLA type. Study-level findings and limits: Summed frequency of shared TCR beta families picked out CMV carriers who also had the relevant HLA. The response measured ex vivo was dominated by TCR beta clonotypes (HLA-C-restricted and CMV-specific).

This clonotype was detected ten times or more. Its antigen is not known. MiXCR was run by TCRdb on the reads, yielding one entry per CDR3 protein. The sample contains 90,000 to 120,000 distinct CDR3 sequences, 20% to 30% of which appear only once. Between the trimmed V and J ends, which lost 5 bases and 4 bases, there was a span of 8 bases. The CDR3 runs to 13 residues. This sequence joins TRBV12-3 or TRBV12-4 and TRBJ2-2, with a possible D match to TRBD1 (6 bases). The sample taken for sequencing was CD8+ T cells from PBMCs. The clonotype was recovered from a human donor in good health (CMV status not recorded). Some clones in this sample may be carry-over from other donors' samples. The CDR3 nucleotides read TGTGCCAGCAGTACAGGGCCCACCGGGGAGCTGTTTTTT. Translation: CASSTGPTGELFF.